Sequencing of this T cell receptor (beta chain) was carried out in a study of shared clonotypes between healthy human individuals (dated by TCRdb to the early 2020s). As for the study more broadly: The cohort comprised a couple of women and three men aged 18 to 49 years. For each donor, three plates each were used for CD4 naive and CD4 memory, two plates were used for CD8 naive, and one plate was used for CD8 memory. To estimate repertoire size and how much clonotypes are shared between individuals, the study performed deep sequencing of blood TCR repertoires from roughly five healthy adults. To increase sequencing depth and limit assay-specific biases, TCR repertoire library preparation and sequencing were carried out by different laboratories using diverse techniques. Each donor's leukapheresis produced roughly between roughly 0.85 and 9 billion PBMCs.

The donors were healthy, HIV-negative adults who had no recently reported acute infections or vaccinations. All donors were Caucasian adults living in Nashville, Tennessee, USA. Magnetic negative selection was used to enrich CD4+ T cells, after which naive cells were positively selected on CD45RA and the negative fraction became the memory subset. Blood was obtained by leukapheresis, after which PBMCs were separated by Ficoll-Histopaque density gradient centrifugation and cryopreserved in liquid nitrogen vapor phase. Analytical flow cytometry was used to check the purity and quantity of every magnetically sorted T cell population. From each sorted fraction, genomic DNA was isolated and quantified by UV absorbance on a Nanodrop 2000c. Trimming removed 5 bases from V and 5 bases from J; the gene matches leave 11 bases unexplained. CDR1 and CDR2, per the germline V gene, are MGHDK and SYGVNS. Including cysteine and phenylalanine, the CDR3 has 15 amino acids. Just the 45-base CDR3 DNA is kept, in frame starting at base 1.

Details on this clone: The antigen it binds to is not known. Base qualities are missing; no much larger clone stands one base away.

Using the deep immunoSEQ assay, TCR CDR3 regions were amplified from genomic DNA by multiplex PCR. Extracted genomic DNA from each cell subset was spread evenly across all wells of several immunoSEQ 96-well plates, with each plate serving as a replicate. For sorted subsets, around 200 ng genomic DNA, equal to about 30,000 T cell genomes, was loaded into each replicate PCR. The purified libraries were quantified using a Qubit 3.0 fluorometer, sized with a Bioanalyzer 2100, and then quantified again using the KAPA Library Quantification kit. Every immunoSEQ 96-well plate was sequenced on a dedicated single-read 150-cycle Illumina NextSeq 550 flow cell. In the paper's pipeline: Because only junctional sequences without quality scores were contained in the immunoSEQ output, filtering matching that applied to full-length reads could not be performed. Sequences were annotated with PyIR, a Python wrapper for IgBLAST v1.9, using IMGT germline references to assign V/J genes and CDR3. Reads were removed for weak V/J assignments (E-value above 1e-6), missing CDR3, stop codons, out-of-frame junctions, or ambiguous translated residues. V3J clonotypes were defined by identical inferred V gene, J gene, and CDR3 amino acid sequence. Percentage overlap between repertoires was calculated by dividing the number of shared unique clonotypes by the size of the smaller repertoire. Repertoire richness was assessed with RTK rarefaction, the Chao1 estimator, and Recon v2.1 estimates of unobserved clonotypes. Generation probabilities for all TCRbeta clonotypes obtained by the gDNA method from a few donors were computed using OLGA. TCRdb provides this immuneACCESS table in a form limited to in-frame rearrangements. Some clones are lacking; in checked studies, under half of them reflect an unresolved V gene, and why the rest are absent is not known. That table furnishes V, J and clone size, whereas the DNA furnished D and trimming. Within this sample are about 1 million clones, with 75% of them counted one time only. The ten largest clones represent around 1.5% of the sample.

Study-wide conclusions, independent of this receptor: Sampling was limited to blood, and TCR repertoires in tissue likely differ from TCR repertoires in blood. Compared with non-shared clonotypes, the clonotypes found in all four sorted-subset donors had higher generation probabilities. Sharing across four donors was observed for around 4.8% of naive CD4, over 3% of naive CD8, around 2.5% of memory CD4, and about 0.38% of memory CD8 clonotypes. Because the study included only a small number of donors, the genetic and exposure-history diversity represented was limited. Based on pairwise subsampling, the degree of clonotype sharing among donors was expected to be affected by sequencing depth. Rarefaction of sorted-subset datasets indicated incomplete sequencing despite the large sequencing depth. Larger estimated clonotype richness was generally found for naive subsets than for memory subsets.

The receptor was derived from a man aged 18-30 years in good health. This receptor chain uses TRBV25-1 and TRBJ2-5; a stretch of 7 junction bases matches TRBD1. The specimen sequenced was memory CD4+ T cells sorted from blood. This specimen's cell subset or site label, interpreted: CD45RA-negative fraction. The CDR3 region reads CASSLTTGHGETQYF. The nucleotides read TGTGCCAGCAGTCTGACGACAGGGCACGGGGAGACCCAGTACTTC.